A single T cell receptor (beta chain) is shown here with its context. These data are taken from a study of shared clonotypes between healthy human individuals. Using immunoSEQ multiplex PCR, the repertoire was profiled, and TCRdb retains in-frame clones only, with some absent. The sample carries 2 million to 2.5 million clones, approximately 96% recorded once. This CDR3 contains 15 residues. The V segment lost 7 bases and the J segment 2 bases; nucleotides outside the gene matches: 8. CDR1 and CDR2 (germline): MNHNY, SVGAGI (reference sequence). The J gene is TRBJ1-5, the V gene TRBV6-6; TRBD1 aligns across 7 bases. Sequenced material: naive CD4+ T cells sorted from blood. Sample subset: CD45RA+ positively selected. This clonotype was sampled from a man in his late teens or twenties in good health. CDR3 protein: CASNRQGEGNQPQHF. In DNA form, the CDR3 reads TGTGCCAGCAACCGACAGGGCGAGGGCAATCAGCCCCAGCATTTT.